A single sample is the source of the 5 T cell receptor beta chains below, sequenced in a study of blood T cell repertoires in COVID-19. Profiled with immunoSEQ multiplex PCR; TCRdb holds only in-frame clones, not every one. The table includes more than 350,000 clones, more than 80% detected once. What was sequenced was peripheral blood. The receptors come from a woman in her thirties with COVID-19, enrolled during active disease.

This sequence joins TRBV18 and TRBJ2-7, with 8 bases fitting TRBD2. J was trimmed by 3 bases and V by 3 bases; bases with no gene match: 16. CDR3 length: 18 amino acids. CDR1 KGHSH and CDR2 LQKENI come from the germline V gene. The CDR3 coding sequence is TGTGCCAGCTCACCTGCCGGGACTAGTGGAAGGGAGCTCTACGAGCAGTACGTC. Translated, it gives CASSPAGTSGRELYEQYV.

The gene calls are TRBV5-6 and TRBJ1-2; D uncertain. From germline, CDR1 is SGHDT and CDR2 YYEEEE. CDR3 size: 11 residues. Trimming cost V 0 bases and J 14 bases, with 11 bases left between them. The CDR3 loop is CASSLGGAWTF. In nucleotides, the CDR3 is TGTGCCAGCAGCTTGGGGGGAGCTTGGACCTTC.

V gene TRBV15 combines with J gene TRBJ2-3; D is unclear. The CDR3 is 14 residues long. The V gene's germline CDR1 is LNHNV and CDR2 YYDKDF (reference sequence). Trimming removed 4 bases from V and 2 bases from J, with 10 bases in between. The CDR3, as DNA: TGTGCCACCAGCACTGCTACAGCCACAGATACGCAGTATTTT. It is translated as CATSTATATDTQYF. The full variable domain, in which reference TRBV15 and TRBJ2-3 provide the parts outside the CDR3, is DAMVIQNPRYQVTQFGKPVTLSCSQTLNHNVMYWYQQKSSQAPKLLFHYYDKDFNNEADTPDNFQSRRPNTSFCFLDIRSPGLGDTAMYLCATSTATATDTQYFGPGTRLTVL.

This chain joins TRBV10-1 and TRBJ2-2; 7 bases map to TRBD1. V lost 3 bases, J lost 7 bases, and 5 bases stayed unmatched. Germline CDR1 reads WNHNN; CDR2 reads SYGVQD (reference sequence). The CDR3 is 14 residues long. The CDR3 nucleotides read TGCGCCAGCAGTGAAACAGGGGCGGACGGGGAGCTGTTTTTT. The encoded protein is CASSETGADGELFF.

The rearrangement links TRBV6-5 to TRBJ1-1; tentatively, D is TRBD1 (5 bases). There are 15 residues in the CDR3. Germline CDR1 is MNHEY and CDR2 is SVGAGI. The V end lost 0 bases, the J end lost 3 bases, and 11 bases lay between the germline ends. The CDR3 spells CASSYSNRMDTEAFF. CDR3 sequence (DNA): TGTGCCAGCAGTTACTCGAACAGGATGGACACTGAAGCTTTCTTT.